This entry describes one T cell receptor (beta chain). The data were taken from a study of blood T cell repertoires in COVID-19. The repertoire was sequenced with immunoSEQ multiplex PCR; TCRdb's copy has only in-frame clones and lacks some. This sample has 55,000 to 85,000 clones, with around 87% found just once. This CDR3 comprises 14 residues. The V segment lost 7 bases and the J segment 8 bases; nucleotides outside the gene matches: 6. Germline V gene sequence: CDR1 SNHLY, CDR2 FYNNEI. The sequence derives from a woman between 18 and 30 years old with acute or convalescent COVID-19. The chain couples TRBV2 to TRBJ1-4; 11 nucleotides agree with TRBD1. The sequenced sample was peripheral blood. The DNA for the CDR3 is TGTGCCAGCACCCGGACAGGGGGCCGGGAAAAACTGTTTTTT. The encoded protein is CASTRTGGREKLFF.